This TCR beta chain was sequenced during a study of blood T cell repertoires in COVID-19. Overall study context: From the United States, Italy and Spain came samples of acute and convalescent COVID-19.

In the study's own analysis: Scientists estimated how many nucleated cells there were by amplifying reference gene primers. Method: immunoSEQ multiplex PCR; TCRdb's copy keeps in-frame clones and lacks some. That table furnishes V, J and clone size, whereas the DNA furnished D and trimming. The profile shows over 45,000 clones, roughly 82% of them singletons. The germline CDR1 and CDR2 sequences are LGHNT and FRNRAP. The CDR3 consists of 13 residues. Unmatched junction bases numbered 7, after V lost 8 bases and J lost 8 bases. The chain links TRBV12-5 to TRBJ2-1; TRBD1 aligns across 9 bases. The sequence was collected from a man in his forties with acute or convalescent COVID-19. Source material: peripheral blood. Here the CDR3 reads CASLGDRDYEQFF. CDR3 coding DNA: TGTGCTAGTTTGGGGGACAGGGACTATGAGCAGTTCTTC.